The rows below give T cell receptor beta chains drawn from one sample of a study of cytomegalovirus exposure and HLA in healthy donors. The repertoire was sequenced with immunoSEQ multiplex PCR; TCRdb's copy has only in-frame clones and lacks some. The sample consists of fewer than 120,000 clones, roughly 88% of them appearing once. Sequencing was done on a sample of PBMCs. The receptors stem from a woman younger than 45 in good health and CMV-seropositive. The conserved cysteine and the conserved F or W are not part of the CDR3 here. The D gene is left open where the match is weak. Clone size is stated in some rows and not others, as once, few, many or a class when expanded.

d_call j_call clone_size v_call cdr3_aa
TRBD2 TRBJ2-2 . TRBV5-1 ASSPGTSGAGELF
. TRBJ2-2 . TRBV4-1 ASSQLTSGELF
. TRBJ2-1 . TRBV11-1 ASSLVGLSYNEQF
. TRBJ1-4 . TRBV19 ASSIRGEKLF
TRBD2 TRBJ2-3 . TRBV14 ASSLLAGGWTDTQY
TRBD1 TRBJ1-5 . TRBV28 ASSLFWGQGVTLWGQPQH
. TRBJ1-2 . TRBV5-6 ASRLTSAGNFGYT
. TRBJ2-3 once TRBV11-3 ASSRGIMDTQY
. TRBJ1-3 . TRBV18 ASSPDSNSGNTIY
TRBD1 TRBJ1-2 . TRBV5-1 ASSLVGDSYGYT
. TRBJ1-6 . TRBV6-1 ASSEARLYNSPLH
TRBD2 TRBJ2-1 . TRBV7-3 ASSLLAGDSEQF
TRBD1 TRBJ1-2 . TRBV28 ASSTTGGANYGYT
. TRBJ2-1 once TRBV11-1 ASSPRARGKAEQF
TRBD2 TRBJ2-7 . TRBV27 ASSLYAGANEQY
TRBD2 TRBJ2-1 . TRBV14 ASSQGLAGEGPYNEQF
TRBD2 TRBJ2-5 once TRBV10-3 AISDGGRTRETQY
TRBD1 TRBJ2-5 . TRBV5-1 ASSHGTVGGETQY
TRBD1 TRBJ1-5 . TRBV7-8 ASSLEGAQGYQPQH
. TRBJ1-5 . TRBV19 ASSFGQSYSNQPQH
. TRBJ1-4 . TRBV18 ASSPGGGEKLF
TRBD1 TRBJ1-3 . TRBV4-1 ASSTIILDRASRNTIY
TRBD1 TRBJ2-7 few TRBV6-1 ASSGTGVKYEQY
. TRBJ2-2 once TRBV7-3 ASSLTGQTNTGELF
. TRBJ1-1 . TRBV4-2 ASSHFGGGITEAF
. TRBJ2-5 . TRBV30 AWSSGIPETQY
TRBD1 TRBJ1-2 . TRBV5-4 ASSFRDRAHYGYT
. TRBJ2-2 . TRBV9 ASSASGGELF
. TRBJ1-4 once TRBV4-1 ASSQVGDFQKLF
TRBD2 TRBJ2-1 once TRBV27 ASSLSSPLALGGNNEQF
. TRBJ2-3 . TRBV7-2 ASSYRGGESTDTQY
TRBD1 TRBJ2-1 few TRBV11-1 ASSTQTGGENEQF
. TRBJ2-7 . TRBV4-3 ASSQGRGSFYEQY
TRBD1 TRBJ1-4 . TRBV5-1 ASSNDETGRIEKLF
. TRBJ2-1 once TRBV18 ASSPPGSSYNEQF
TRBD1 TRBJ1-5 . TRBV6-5 ASSYYGGTGPQH
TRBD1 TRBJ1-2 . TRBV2 ASSVDRDREVGYGYT
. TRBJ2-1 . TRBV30 AWREWDEQF
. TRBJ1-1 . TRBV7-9 ASSLAGDHTEAF
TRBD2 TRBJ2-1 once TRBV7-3 ASSLGLAGGNEQF